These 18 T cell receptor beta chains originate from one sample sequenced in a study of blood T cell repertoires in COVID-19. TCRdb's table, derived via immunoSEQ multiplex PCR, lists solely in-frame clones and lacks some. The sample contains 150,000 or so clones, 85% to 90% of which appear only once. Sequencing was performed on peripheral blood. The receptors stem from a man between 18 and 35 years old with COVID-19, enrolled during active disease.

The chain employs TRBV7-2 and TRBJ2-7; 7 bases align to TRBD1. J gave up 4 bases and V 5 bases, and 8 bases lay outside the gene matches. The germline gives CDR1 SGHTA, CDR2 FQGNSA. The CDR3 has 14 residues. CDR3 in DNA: TGTGCCAGCAGCCCCCGGGACAGCCTATACGAGCAGTACTTC. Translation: CASSPRDSLYEQYF. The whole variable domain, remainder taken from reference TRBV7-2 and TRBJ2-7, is GAGVSQSPSNKVTEKGKDVELRCDPISGHTALYWYRQSLGQGLEFLIYFQGNSAPDKSGLPSDRFSAERTGGSVSTLTIQRTQQEDSAVYLCASSPRDSLYEQYFGPGTRLTVT.

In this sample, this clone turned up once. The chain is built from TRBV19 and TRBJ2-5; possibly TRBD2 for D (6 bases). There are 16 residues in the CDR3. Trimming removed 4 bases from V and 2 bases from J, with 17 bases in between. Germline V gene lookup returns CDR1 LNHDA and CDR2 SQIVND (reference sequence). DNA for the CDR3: TGTGCCAGTAGTACGTTTCTTGACGGGAGTCAAGAGACCCAGTACTTC. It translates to CASSTFLDGSQETQYF.

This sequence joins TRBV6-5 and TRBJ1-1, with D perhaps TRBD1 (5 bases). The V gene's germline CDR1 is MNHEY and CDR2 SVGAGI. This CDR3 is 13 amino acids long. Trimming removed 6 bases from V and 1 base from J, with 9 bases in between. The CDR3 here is CASRRGGNTEAFF. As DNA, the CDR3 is TGTGCCAGCAGACGGGGGGGGAACACTGAAGCTTTCTTT.

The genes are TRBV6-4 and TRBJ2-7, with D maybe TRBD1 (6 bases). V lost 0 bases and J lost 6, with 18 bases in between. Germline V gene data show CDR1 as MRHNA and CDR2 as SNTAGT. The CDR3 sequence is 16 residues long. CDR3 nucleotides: TGTGCCAGCAGTGACTCAGCCGGGACACAGTTGTCCGAGCAGTACTTC. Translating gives CASSDSAGTQLSEQYF.

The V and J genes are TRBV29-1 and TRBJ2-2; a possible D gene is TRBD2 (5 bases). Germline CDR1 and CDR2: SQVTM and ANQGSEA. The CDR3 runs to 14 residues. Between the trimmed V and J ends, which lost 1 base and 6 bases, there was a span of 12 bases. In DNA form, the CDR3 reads TGCAGCGTTGAAGCTTCTGGGAGCCCCGGGGAGCTGTTTTTT. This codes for CSVEASGSPGELFF.

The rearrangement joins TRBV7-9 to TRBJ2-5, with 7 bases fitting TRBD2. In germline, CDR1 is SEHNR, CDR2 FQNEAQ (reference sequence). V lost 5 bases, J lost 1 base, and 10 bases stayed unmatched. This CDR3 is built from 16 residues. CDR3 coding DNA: TGTGCCAGCAGCCTGGGAGGGCCTCACATCCAAGAGACCCAGTACTTC. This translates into CASSLGGPHIQETQYF. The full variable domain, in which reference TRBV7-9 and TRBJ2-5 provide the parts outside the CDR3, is DTGVSQNPRHKITKRGQNVTFRCDPISEHNRLYWYRQTLGQGPEFLTYFQNEAQLEKSRLLSDRFSAERPKGSFSTLEIQRTEQGDSAMYLCASSLGGPHIQETQYFGPGTRLLVL.

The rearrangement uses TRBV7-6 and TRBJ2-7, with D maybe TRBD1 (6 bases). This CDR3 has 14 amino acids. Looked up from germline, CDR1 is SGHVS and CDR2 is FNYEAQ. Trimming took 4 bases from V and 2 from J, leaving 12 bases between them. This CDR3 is CASSSRTDPYEQYF. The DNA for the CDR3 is TGTGCCAGCAGCTCCCGGACAGACCCCTACGAGCAGTACTTC.

The CDR3 reads CATQDRARTEAFF. CDR3 DNA sequence: TGTGCCACACAGGACAGGGCGCGCACTGAAGCTTTCTTT. This sequence joins TRBV27 and TRBJ1-1, with 8 bases identical to TRBD1. The CDR3 length is 13 residues. Germline CDR1 MNHEY, CDR2 SMNVEV (reference sequence). The V and J ends lost 10 bases and 4 bases, in that order; junction bases with no gene match: 8.

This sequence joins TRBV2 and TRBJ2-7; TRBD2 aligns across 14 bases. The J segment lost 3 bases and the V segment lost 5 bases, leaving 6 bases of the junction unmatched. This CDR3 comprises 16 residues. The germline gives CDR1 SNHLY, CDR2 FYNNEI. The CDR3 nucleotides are TGTGCCAGCAGTAGGACAGGGACTAGCGGGAGCTACGAGCAGTACTTC. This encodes CASSRTGTSGSYEQYF.

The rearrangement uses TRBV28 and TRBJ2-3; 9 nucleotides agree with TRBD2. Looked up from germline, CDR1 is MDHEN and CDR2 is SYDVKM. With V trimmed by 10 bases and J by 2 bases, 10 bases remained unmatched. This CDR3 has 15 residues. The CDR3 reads CATRSSGTHTDTQYF. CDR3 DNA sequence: TGTGCCACGCGCTCTAGCGGGACCCACACAGATACGCAGTATTTT.

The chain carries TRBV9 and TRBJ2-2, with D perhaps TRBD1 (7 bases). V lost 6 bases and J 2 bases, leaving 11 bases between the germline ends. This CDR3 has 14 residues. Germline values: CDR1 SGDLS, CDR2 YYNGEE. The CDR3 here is CASNRGLNTGELFF. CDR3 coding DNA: TGTGCCAGCAACAGGGGACTCAACACCGGGGAGCTGTTTTTT.

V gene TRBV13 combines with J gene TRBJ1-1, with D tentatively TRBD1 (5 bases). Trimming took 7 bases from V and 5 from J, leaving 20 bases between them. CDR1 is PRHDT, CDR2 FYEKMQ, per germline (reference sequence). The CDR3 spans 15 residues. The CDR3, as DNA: TGTGCCAGCACCGCAGGGAGGGGACTTTTGACTGAAGCTTTCTTT. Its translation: CASTAGRGLLTEAFF.

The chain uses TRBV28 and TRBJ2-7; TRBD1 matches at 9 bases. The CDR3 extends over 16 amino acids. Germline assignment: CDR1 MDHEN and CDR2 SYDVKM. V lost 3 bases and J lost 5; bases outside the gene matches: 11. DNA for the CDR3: TGTGCCAGCAGTTTCCCGGGACAGGGAGGTAGCAACGAGCAGTACTTC. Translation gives CASSFPGQGGSNEQYF.

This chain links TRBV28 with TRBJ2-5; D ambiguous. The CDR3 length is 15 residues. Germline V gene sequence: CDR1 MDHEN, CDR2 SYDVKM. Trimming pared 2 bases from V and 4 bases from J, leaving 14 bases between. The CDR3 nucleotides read TGTGCCAGCAGTTTAGCTAGACTGGAAGGAGAGACCCAGTACTTC. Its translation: CASSLARLEGETQYF.

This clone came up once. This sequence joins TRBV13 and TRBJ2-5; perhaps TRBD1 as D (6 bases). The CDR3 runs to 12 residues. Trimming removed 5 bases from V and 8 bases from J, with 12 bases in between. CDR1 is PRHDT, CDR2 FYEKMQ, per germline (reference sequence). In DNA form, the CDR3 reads TGTGCCAGCAGCCCCCAACAGGGAACCCAGTACTTC. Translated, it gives CASSPQQGTQYF.

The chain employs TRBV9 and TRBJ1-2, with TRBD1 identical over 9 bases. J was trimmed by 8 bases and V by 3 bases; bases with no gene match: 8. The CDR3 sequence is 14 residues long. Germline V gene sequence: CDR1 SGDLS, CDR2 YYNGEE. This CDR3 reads CASSAPGQGNGYTF. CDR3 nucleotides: TGTGCCAGCAGCGCCCCGGGACAGGGCAACGGCTACACCTTC.

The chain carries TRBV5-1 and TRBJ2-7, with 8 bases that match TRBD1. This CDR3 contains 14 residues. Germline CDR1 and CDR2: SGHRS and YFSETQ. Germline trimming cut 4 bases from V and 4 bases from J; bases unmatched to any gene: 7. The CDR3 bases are TGCGCCAGCAGCCTCAGCAGGGGGCTTTACGAGCAGTACTTC. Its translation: CASSLSRGLYEQYF.

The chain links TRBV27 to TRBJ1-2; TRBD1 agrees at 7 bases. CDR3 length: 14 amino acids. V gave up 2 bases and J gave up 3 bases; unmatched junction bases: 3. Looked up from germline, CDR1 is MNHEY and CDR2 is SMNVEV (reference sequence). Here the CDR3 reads CASSLNRGDYGYTF. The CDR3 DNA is TGTGCCAGCAGTTTAAACAGGGGCGACTATGGCTACACCTTC.